The 25 T cell receptor beta chains given below trace back to one sample, sequenced in a study of cytomegalovirus exposure and HLA in healthy donors. Primers included in the PCR were 60 Vbeta and 13 Jbeta primers. Only in-frame clones appear in the TCRdb table, and some are missing; sequencing was by immunoSEQ multiplex PCR. This sample's table reports about 140,000 clones. Material: PBMCs. These receptors all come from a male donor in good health and CMV-seronegative.

The chain couples TRBV27 to TRBJ1-5; 7 nucleotides agree with TRBD1. This CDR3 contains 15 residues. Germline CDR1 and CDR2: MNHEY and SMNVEV (reference sequence). The junction had 7 bases not matched to a gene; V was cut back by 7 bases and J by 1 base. The CDR3 DNA sequence: TGTGCCAGCACCCAGACAGGGAAGAGCAATCAGCCCCAGCATTTT. Translating it yields CASTQTGKSNQPQHF.

The chain carries TRBV6-5 and TRBJ1-5; no firm D call. CDR1 is MNHEY, CDR2 SVGAGI, per germline. The V gene lost 3 bases and the J gene lost 2 bases, with 5 bases spanning the gap. The CDR3 has 13 residues. This CDR3 reads CASSYAGNQPQHF. In DNA, the CDR3 is TGTGCCAGCAGTTATGCGGGCAATCAGCCCCAGCATTTT.

The chain joins TRBV4-3 to TRBJ2-1; TRBD2 is a possible D gene (5 bases). The CDR3 covers 14 residues. Trimming took 1 base from V and 9 from J, leaving 13 bases between them. Germline-derived CDR1 and CDR2 are LGHNA and YSLEER. This chain's CDR3 is CASSQGAGGPEQFF. The CDR3 nucleotides are TGCGCCAGCAGCCAAGGCGCGGGCGGCCCTGAGCAGTTCTTC.

The chain uses TRBV7-3 and TRBJ2-1; tentative D call: TRBD2 (6 bases). The CDR3 extends over 16 amino acids. In germline, CDR1 is SGHTA, CDR2 FQGTGA. The V end was cut by 3 bases, the J end by 7 bases, with 19 bases between. CDR3 sequence (DNA): TGTGCCAGCAGCTTGAGAGCGGGCACAAATAAAAATGAGCAGTTCTTC. It encodes CASSLRAGTNKNEQFF.

J is TRBJ2-7 and V is TRBV28; D not resolved. V was shortened by 7 bases and J by 6 bases, with 10 bases between the two germline ends. From germline, CDR1 is MDHEN and CDR2 SYDVKM. The CDR3 sequence is 11 residues long. The CDR3 nucleotides read TGTGCCAGCAATTTTAACAGCGAGCAGTACTTC. It translates to CASNFNSEQYF.

V usage is TRBV11-2 and J usage is TRBJ2-7, with no clear D. This CDR3 is 15 amino acids long. Germline V gives CDR1 SGHAT, CDR2 FQNNGV. V dropped 2 bases and J dropped 1 base, with 12 bases sitting between them. The CDR3 is CASSLQVSPSYEQYF. The CDR3, as DNA: TGTGCCAGCAGCTTACAGGTCTCCCCTTCCTACGAGCAGTACTTC.

This chain links TRBV7-3 with TRBJ2-7, with 10 nucleotides matching TRBD1. Germline-derived CDR1 and CDR2 are SGHTA and FQGTGA. The CDR3 extends over 14 amino acids. V was pared by 3 bases and J by 5 bases, with 4 bases of the junction left unmatched. CDR3 DNA sequence: TGTGCCAGCAGCTTGACAGGGGGCTTCCACGAGCAGTACTTC. Its protein is CASSLTGGFHEQYF.

V usage is TRBV6-1 and J usage is TRBJ1-2, with 9 bases aligning to TRBD1. V trimming: 4 bases; J trimming: 4 bases; junction bases outside the gene matches: 19. In germline, CDR1 is MNHNS, CDR2 SASEGT. This CDR3 is 19 amino acids long. The CDR3 protein is CASSGTGGGSSVGLYGYTF. In DNA, the CDR3 is TGTGCCAGCAGTGGAACAGGGGGCGGATCGAGTGTGGGGCTCTATGGCTACACCTTC.

The rearrangement uses TRBV5-6 and TRBJ1-5, with D tentatively TRBD1 (6 bases). The V and J ends lost 0 bases and 7 bases respectively, with 17 bases between them. The V gene's germline CDR1 is SGHDT and CDR2 YYEEEE. The CDR3 is made up of 16 amino acids. The CDR3 is CASSLAGRGGRQPQHF. In DNA form, the CDR3 reads TGTGCCAGCAGCTTGGCAGGGAGGGGGGGGCGGCAGCCCCAGCATTTT.

The V gene is TRBV28, the J gene TRBJ1-1; 12 bases are shared with TRBD1. The CDR3 covers 17 residues. The germline gives CDR1 MDHEN, CDR2 SYDVKM. V gave up 8 bases and J gave up 5 bases; unmatched junction bases: 15. The CDR3 nucleotides read TGTGCCAGCGGGCTTTCCGGGACAGGGGGCGGTCGAACTGAAGCTTTCTTT. It encodes CASGLSGTGGGRTEAFF.

The chain carries TRBV6-5 and TRBJ1-3; D unclear. V lost 2 bases and J lost 0, with 5 bases in between. This CDR3 spans 14 amino acids. The germline V gene has CDR1 MNHEY and CDR2 SVGAGI. The CDR3 here is CASSYRSSGNTIYF. In nucleotides, the CDR3 is TGTGCCAGCAGTTACCGCAGCTCTGGAAACACCATATATTTT.

The rearrangement joins TRBV6-1 to TRBJ1-5, with D uncertain. The CDR3 has 15 amino acids. Germline CDR1 reads MNHNS; CDR2 reads SASEGT. Trimming removed 5 bases from V and 2 bases from J, with 13 bases in between. CDR3 in DNA: TGTGCCAGCAGTTCCCGGGAGGTTGGCAATCAGCCCCAGCATTTT. It is translated as CASSSREVGNQPQHF.

The V gene is TRBV4-2, the J gene TRBJ2-1; TRBD1 matches 9 bases. CDR3 length: 15 amino acids. Germline CDR1 is LGHNA and CDR2 is YNFKEQ. The J segment lost 6 bases and the V segment lost 0 bases, leaving 3 bases of the junction unmatched. The CDR3, as DNA: TGTGCCAGCAGCCAAGACTGGACAGGGGTCAATGAGCAGTTCTTC. Residues: CASSQDWTGVNEQFF.

The chain links TRBV19 to TRBJ2-1, with D perhaps TRBD2 (6 bases). The V gene lost 10 bases and the J gene lost 6 bases, with 19 bases spanning the gap. The germline CDR1 and CDR2 sequences are LNHDA and SQIVND (reference sequence). The CDR3 loop spans 14 amino acids. The CDR3 nucleotides read TGTGCCACCCGGAGGGCTAGCGTGAGCAATGAGCAGTTCTTC. Translated, it gives CATRRASVSNEQFF. The full variable domain, rest sourced from reference TRBV19 and TRBJ2-1, is DGGITQSPKYLFRKEGQNVTLSCEQNLNHDAMYWYRQDPGQGLRLIYYSQIVNDFQKGDIAEGYSVSREKKESFPLTVTSAQKNPTAFYLCATRRASVSNEQFFGPGTRLTVL.

The chain uses TRBV29-1 and TRBJ1-2, with TRBD1 as a possible D gene (5 bases). Germline CDR1 reads SQVTM; CDR2 reads ANQGSEA. V lost 4 bases to trimming and J lost 6 bases, with 12 bases between them. CDR3 size: 12 residues. The CDR3 loop reads CSVGAGLDGYTF. The CDR3 DNA sequence: TGCAGCGTTGGGGCAGGGTTGGATGGCTACACCTTC.

The CDR3 DNA reads TGTGCCAGCAGTTTCGGTCAGGCGCAAGAGACCCAGTACTTC. Translating it yields CASSFGQAQETQYF. This chain joins TRBV27 and TRBJ2-5; D is unclear. Trimming pared 3 bases from V and 2 bases from J, leaving 10 bases between. The CDR3 has 14 amino acids. Germline values: CDR1 MNHEY, CDR2 SMNVEV (reference sequence).

The chain has TRBV15 and TRBJ2-1, with a tentative D call TRBD1 (5 bases). Germline V gene lookup returns CDR1 LNHNV and CDR2 YYDKDF (reference sequence). The CDR3 sequence is 15 residues long. V lost 4 bases and J 5 bases, leaving 15 bases between the germline ends. CDR3 region: CATSTSTRQNNEQFF. DNA of the CDR3: TGTGCCACCAGCACGAGTACCAGACAGAACAATGAGCAGTTCTTC.

The CDR3, as DNA: TGTGCCAGCAGTGAATATTCAGAGGGCCGGGAGCAGTACTTC. Encoded protein: CASSEYSEGREQYF. This sequence joins TRBV25-1 and TRBJ2-7; TRBD2 is a possible D gene (5 bases). Germline values: CDR1 MGHDK, CDR2 SYGVNS. V lost 0 bases, J lost 7 bases, and 13 bases lay in between. This CDR3 is built from 14 residues.

The V gene is TRBV7-9, the J gene TRBJ2-1, with a tentative D call TRBD2 (5 bases). The CDR3 has 17 amino acids. Germline V gives CDR1 SEHNR, CDR2 FQNEAQ (reference sequence). The V end was cut by 1 base, the J end by 9 bases, with 22 bases between. The CDR3 DNA is TGTGCCAGCAGCTTAGAACGGCGAACTAGTAGGTTCGGTGAGCAGTTCTTC. Its protein is CASSLERRTSRFGEQFF.

The CDR3 nucleotides read TGTGCCAGCAGCTCGGTGGGGGGGTGGGAGACCCAGTACTTC. Amino acid sequence: CASSSVGGWETQYF. The rearrangement joins TRBV5-6 to TRBJ2-5; 7 nucleotides align to TRBD2. Germline CDR1 SGHDT, CDR2 YYEEEE. The CDR3 consists of 14 residues. The junction had 7 bases not matched to a gene; V was cut back by 3 bases and J by 5 bases.

The chain couples TRBV10-3 to TRBJ2-7; tentatively, D is TRBD1 (8 bases). This CDR3 comprises 20 residues. V was clipped by 4 bases and J by 3 bases, with 31 bases between them. Per the germline V gene, CDR1 is ENHRY and CDR2 is SYGVKD. CDR3 DNA sequence: TGTGCCATCAGTGCCCTAAGGGTTACAGGGGGACAGCGGGACTTCTACGAGCAGTACTTC. This encodes CAISALRVTGGQRDFYEQYF.

The rearrangement uses TRBV9 and TRBJ1-6; tentatively, D is TRBD1 (6 bases). Trimming left V 3 bases short and J 9 bases short, with 22 bases between. Germline-derived CDR1 and CDR2 are SGDLS and YYNGEE. The CDR3 length is 17 residues. Written as DNA, the CDR3 is TGTGCCAGCAGCGCGGGCTTACAAGGGGGTAAGGGTTCACCCCTCCACTTT. Protein: CASSAGLQGGKGSPLHF.

This chain joins TRBV5-1 and TRBJ2-1, with D unclear. Per the germline V gene, CDR1 is SGHRS and CDR2 is YFSETQ. CDR3 length equals 16 residues. The germline V and J ends were trimmed by 4 bases and 1 base, with 15 bases remaining between them. Here the CDR3 reads CASSPVGGESYNEQFF. The CDR3 DNA reads TGCGCCAGCAGCCCGGTTGGCGGTGAGTCCTACAATGAGCAGTTCTTC. The variable domain in full, completed from reference TRBV5-1 and TRBJ2-1, reads KAGVTQTPRYLIKTRGQQVTLSCSPISGHRSVSWYQQTPGQGLQFLFEYFSETQRNKGNFPGRFSGRQFSNSRSEMNVSTLELGDSALYLCASSPVGGESYNEQFFGPGTRLTVL.

The V call is TRBV5-1, the J call TRBJ1-1, with a possible D match to TRBD1 (6 bases). Trimming shortened V by 0 bases and J by 1 base, and 13 bases separated the two germline ends. The CDR3 totals 16 residues. Germline values: CDR1 SGHRS, CDR2 YFSETQ. The CDR3 DNA sequence: TGCGCCAGCAGCTTGGGAAACAGGGTTACGAACACTGAAGCTTTCTTT. Amino acid sequence: CASSLGNRVTNTEAFF. The variable domain in full, completed from reference TRBV5-1 and TRBJ1-1, reads KAGVTQTPRYLIKTRGQQVTLSCSPISGHRSVSWYQQTPGQGLQFLFEYFSETQRNKGNFPGRFSGRQFSNSRSEMNVSTLELGDSALYLCASSLGNRVTNTEAFFGQGTRLTVV.

This rearrangement joins TRBV30 to TRBJ1-2; weak D call: TRBD1 (6 bases). The length of the CDR3 is 16 residues. Looked up from germline, CDR1 is GTSNPN and CDR2 is SVGIG (reference sequence). Deletions cut 2 bases from V and 0 bases from J, with 16 bases between. This CDR3 is CAWSYNLRGSNYGYTF. The DNA of the CDR3 is TGTGCCTGGAGTTACAACCTCAGGGGCTCTAACTATGGCTACACCTTC.